The present TCR beta chain was sequenced within a study of blood T cell repertoires in COVID-19. The method was immunoSEQ multiplex PCR; TCRdb's version includes in-frame clones alone and lacks a portion of them. The table lists 200,000 to 250,000 clones, under 90% of them singletons. This CDR3 has 14 residues. The germline gives CDR1 GTSNPN, CDR2 SVGIG (reference sequence). Trimming took 3 bases from V and 4 from J, leaving 13 bases between them. Source material: PBMCs or T cells enriched from blood (not recorded which). The rearrangement uses TRBV30 and TRBJ1-3; tentative D call: TRBD1 (5 bases). The TCR was taken from a man between 40 and 49 years old who had recovered from COVID-19. Here the CDR3 DNA reads TGTGCCTGGAGCCGGGACTCGGTGGGAAACACCATATATTTT. Its protein product is CAWSRDSVGNTIYF. Full variable domain (missing parts from reference TRBV30 and TRBJ1-3): SQTIHQWPATLVQPVGSPLSLECTVEGTSNPNLYWYRQAAGRGLQLLFYSVGIGQISSEVPQNLSASRPQDRQFILSSKKLLLSDSGFYLCAWSRDSVGNTIYFGEGSWLTVV.